This T cell receptor (beta chain) originates from a study of T cells in women clearing cervical HPV infection listed by TCRdb under 2018. General notes on the study: Cases were approximately 25 women with histologically confirmed HPV16-related CIN3 or worse, including a couple of invasive cancers. Cases and controls were matched on year of sample collection and on age within five years. Cases had a median age of about 34 years compared with 38 for controls, and baseline characteristics showed no significant differences between the groups. The 20 to 25 controls were women who cleared a single incident HPV16 infection within 12 months without developing precancer or cancer. Since only a few of the women had HLA typing available, the possibility that HLA type was acting as a confounder could not be ruled out. Five blinded duplicates per group were added as quality controls, so that 60 or so samples were obtained: some 50 participants and 10 replicates. Blood from cases was drawn at the visit where the lesion was first identified, while blood from controls was drawn once the infection was no longer detected. An exploratory proof-of-principle case-control study, nested within the Guanacaste HPV Natural History Study in Costa Rica, was conducted to compare TCR repertoires across cervical HPV16 outcomes. The parent cohort enrolled around 10,000 women aged 18 or older in Guanacaste, Costa Rica, during about 1992 to 1994 and followed them for over six years. Among cases, blood sampling occurred a median of around 160 days after lesion detection, with an interquartile range of about 85 to 200 days.

Every participant had a single incident cervical HPV16 infection, and women with prevalent HPV16 infections were excluded. Cervical HPV DNA was detected by MY09/MY11 PCR and genotyped by dot-blot hybridization. Roughly 14 mL of heparinized blood was centrifuged, after which the buffy coat was aliquoted, frozen at -30 degrees C, and then stored at -80 degrees C. Genomic DNA was extracted from buffy coat specimens using QIAGEN kits. General conclusions and limits of the study: Whether associations preceded infection or resulted from infection could not be shown with the cross-sectional design, and effector/memory subsets and HPV-specific T cells were not isolated. Lower TRBV6-7 relative abundance was observed in cases than in controls (around 0.1% versus 0.15%; Bonferroni P = 0.0008). Across sequencing depths, CIN3+ cases showed significantly higher TCR repertoire richness than controls, but evenness did not differ between the groups. T-cell numbers per sample were unknown, so richness differences could reflect varying T-cell content rather than repertoire biology. By combining richness with V gene abundances, random forest classifiers separated cases from controls with an estimated AUC of just over 0.8.

The germline V gene (reference sequence) provides CDR1 DFQATT and CDR2 SNEGSKA. From its cysteine to its phenylalanine, the CDR3 spans 16 amino acids. The DNA covers only part of the CDR3, 39 bases in frame from base 1. Trimming takes 0 bases from V and 0 bases from J, and the germline ends sit 9 bases apart. TCR beta CDR3 regions were amplified by multiplex PCR from an average of approximately 1,200 ng genomic DNA per sample using the immunoSEQ assay. To correct primer bias, the assay used a complete synthetic TCR repertoire to set an amplification baseline. The amplicons were sequenced on the Illumina platform. Concerning the study's data processing: Error correction of the sequences involved clustering with frequency ratios plus a modified nearest-neighbor algorithm, after which the sequences were analyzed in the immunoSEQ Analyzer using IMGT gene definitions. TCR richness and evenness were averaged over 20 rarefaction repeats at each rarefaction depth, excluding samples with fewer sequences than the depth. Wilcoxon rank sum tests with FDR correction were used to compare relative abundances of V, D and J genes between the groups. In the blinded duplicates, the intraclass correlation was around 96% for TCR richness and averaged around 78% across more than 65 gene segments. TCRdb stores this immuneACCESS table with in-frame sequences only. Part of the clones is absent; in the studies checked, under half of the shortfall reflects unresolved V genes, and no reason is known for the rest. The DNA was the basis for D and trimming; V, J and clone size are from that table. The sample's own table lists about 40,000 clones. Together, the top ten hold 7.6% of the sample.

Remarks on this clone: Which antigen it targets is not known. The read is 3 residues too short to cover the CDR3 end, so that end is filled in from the germline J gene.

The chain is encoded by TRBV20-1 joined to TRBJ1-6, and perhaps TRBD1 as D gene, on 5 matching bases. This sequence was found in a woman aged 18-70 years with a cervical HPV16 infection that either progressed to CIN3+ or cleared (not recorded which). Sequencing used blood buffy coat. Partial CDR3 DNA: TGCAGTGCTAGAGAGGGGGGTTACTCCTATAATTCACCC. This gives the protein CSAREGGYSYNSP. The full CDR3 sequence reads CSAREGGYSYNSPLHF.